This T cell receptor beta chain emerged from a study of shared clonotypes between healthy human individuals. Sequenced by immunoSEQ multiplex PCR; TCRdb stores in-frame clones only, minus some. The sample includes approximately 840,000 clones, just over 95% of them seen just once. As defined, naive CD8 cells were CD45RO-negative and positively selected for CCR7, with terminally differentiated effector memory CD45RA+ cells excluded. V was clipped by 7 bases and J by 2 bases, with 21 bases between them. The CDR3 loop spans 16 amino acids. Germline values: CDR1 SQVTM, CDR2 ANQGSEA. This clonotype originated in a man aged 25 to 45 in good health. The V call is TRBV29-1, the J call TRBJ2-1; D possibly matches TRBD1 or TRBD2 (5 bases each). The sequenced sample was naive CD8+ T cells sorted from blood. The CDR3 loop reads CSARIRTGLPYNEQFF. The CDR3 bases are TGCAGCGCCCGGATACGTACAGGACTCCCCTACAATGAGCAGTTCTTC.